What follows is one T cell receptor beta chain and its context. Antigen specificity is unknown. Trimming pared 2 bases from V and 4 bases from J, leaving 5 bases between. Germline V lookup: CDR1 LNHDA, CDR2 SQIVND (reference sequence). This CDR3 region has 12 residues. The Oncomine TCR Beta short-read assay sequenced DNA from cultured CD4+ T cells. TCRdb independently ran MiXCR on the PCR reads; one entry per CDR3 protein. The table has about 21,000 distinct CDR3 sequences, roughly half seen once. The data derive from a study of vaccination and CD4 T cells after COVID-19. Study details: The study enrolled six male and four female convalescents, two of whom were Hispanic.

Described treatment: approximately 9-day PBMC culture with coronavirus spike peptide pools or control peptides (ViraFEST assay). Sequenced input: CD4+ T cells from blood, cultured in vitro. This chain joins TRBV19 and TRBJ1-2; D is unresolved. This sequence was found in a human donor who had recovered from COVID-19. CDR3 residues: CASSITGYGYTF. In DNA, the CDR3 is TGTGCCAGTAGTATAACGGGCTATGGCTACACCTTC.